Below, one TCR beta chain is given with its context. The antigen is undetermined. The source of the sample is a study of cytomegalovirus exposure and HLA in healthy donors. Study conclusions and caveats: Most TCR sequences proved rare, with some public TCRs found in many donors. According to a subsequent analysis, TCR clusters from the first cohort were inclined to appear together in the 110 or so validation repertoires. Confirmation in vitro established that three CMV-associated chains were specific for CMV antigens.

Germline V lookup: CDR1 WSHSY, CDR2 SAAADI. Trimming at V came to 5 bases and at J to 6 bases, leaving 9 bases not matched to a gene. This CDR3 contains 15 residues. The validation cohort, a group of more than 100 subjects, included the donors and was separate from the approximately 650-subject first cohort. Here immunoSEQ multiplex PCR was the method, and the copy in TCRdb shows in-frame clones only, minus some. The data hold some 150,000 clones, with 65% to 90% observed a single time. The genes are TRBV10-2 and TRBJ2-2, with 7 bases identical to TRBD1. This TCR was sampled from a man aged 18 to 30 in good health and CMV-seropositive. Input material: PBMCs. The CDR3 loop reads CASSRKQGFPGELFF. CDR3 DNA: TGCGCCAGCAGTAGGAAACAGGGGTTTCCCGGGGAGCTGTTTTTT.